This TCR beta chain was recorded in a study of T cells in Graves' hyperthyroidism and ophthalmopathy. Pregnant or lactating patients were excluded, as were those with uncontrolled infection or other autoimmune disease. Template material for amplifying TCR beta CDR3 regions consisted of RNA transcripts. When the TCR CDR3 underwent first-round RT-PCR, the HTBI primer set was used. TCRdb processed the multiplex PCR reads anew with MiXCR; each CDR3 protein has one entry. The sample lists some 700,000 distinct CDR3 sequences; 15% to 20% were seen once. This clonotype was seen many times. The sequence was obtained from a man in his fifties with Graves' hyperthyroidism. Sequencing used blood.

In nucleotides, the CDR3 is TGTGCCAGCAGCTTAGTTCAGAATAGCAATCAGCCCCAGCATTTT. Protein product: CASSLVQNSNQPQHF. The V call is TRBV7-2, the J call TRBJ1-5, with D unclear. The CDR3 extends over 15 amino acids. Germline assignment: CDR1 SGHTA and CDR2 FQGNSA. The V end was cut by 1 base, the J end by 0 bases, with 7 bases between.